This is a list of T cell receptor beta chains from one sample in a study of blood T cell repertoires in COVID-19. Sequencing was performed with immunoSEQ multiplex PCR; in TCRdb, only in-frame clones are kept and a portion is missing. The data hold about 160,000 clones, with around 85% observed a single time. Sequenced: peripheral blood. Receptors originate from a woman aged 70-85 years with acute or convalescent COVID-19. The CDR3 runs from the conserved cysteine through the conserved F or W. A D gene is named only where the DNA matches it firmly. Rows give clone size only sometimes, using once, few, many, or a class for an expanded clone.

TRBV21-1	-	13	TRBJ1-5	-	CASSKRYNQPQHF	TGTGCCAGCAGCAAGCGATACAATCAGCCCCAGCATTTT
TRBV7-9	-	14	TRBJ1-2	-	CASSLGAGNYGYTF	TGTGCCAGCAGCTTAGGAGCAGGAAACTATGGCTACACCTTC
TRBV2	TRBD1	14	TRBJ1-6	-	CASSVGQGSSPLHF	TGTGCCAGCAGTGTGGGACAGGGGAGTTCACCCCTCCACTTT
TRBV12-5	TRBD1	15	TRBJ1-6	-	CASADGGTGNSPLHF	TGTGCTAGTGCCGATGGGGGGACAGGGAATTCACCCCTCCACTTT
TRBV4-3	-	16	TRBJ2-5	-	CASSQVGVPGEETQYF	TGCGCCAGCAGCCAAGTAGGAGTTCCCGGGGAGGAGACCCAGTACTTC
TRBV6-5	-	13	TRBJ2-7	-	CASSYYRDYEQYF	TGTGCCAGCAGTTACTACAGGGACTACGAGCAGTACTTC
TRBV20-1	-	12	TRBJ1-6	-	CSASGSDSPLHF	TGCAGTGCTAGTGGATCGGATTCACCCCTCCACTTT
TRBV5-1	-	14	TRBJ1-5	-	CASAEGTSNQPQHF	TGCGCCAGCGCGGAAGGAACTAGCAATCAGCCCCAGCATTTT
TRBV7-9	TRBD2	16	TRBJ2-2	-	CASGLAGAPNTGELFF	TGTGCCAGCGGACTAGCGGGAGCGCCGAACACCGGGGAGCTGTTTTTT
TRBV6-2/TRBV6-3	-	15	TRBJ2-3	-	CASSYSRSSSDTQYF	TGTGCCAGCAGTTACTCACGATCTAGCTCAGATACGCAGTATTTT
TRBV27	-	14	TRBJ2-6	-	CASSWGFGANVLTF	TGTGCCAGCAGTTGGGGCTTTGGGGCCAACGTCCTGACTTTC
TRBV6-6	TRBD1	16	TRBJ1-1	-	CASSYSSTGGVSEAFF	TGTGCCAGCAGTTACTCGTCGACAGGGGGCGTCTCTGAAGCTTTCTTT
TRBV28	TRBD2	14	TRBJ2-2	-	CASQAGGNTGELFF	TGTGCCAGCCAAGCGGGAGGGAACACCGGGGAGCTGTTTTTT
TRBV6-2/TRBV6-3	-	12	TRBJ1-1	-	CASSYSLTEAFF	TGTGCCAGCAGTTACTCTCTCACTGAAGCTTTCTTT
TRBV19	-	15	TRBJ1-6	-	CASSMIGGGESPLHF	TGTGCCAGTAGTATGATTGGGGGCGGAGAGTCACCCCTCCACTTT
TRBV10-3	TRBD2	14	TRBJ2-7	-	CAIRGGLADYEQYF	TGTGCCATCAGGGGGGGACTAGCAGATTACGAGCAGTACTTC
TRBV18	TRBD1	14	TRBJ2-2	-	CASGQGQRAGELFF	TGTGCCAGCGGACAGGGGCAGAGGGCCGGGGAGCTGTTTTTT
TRBV6-1	TRBD1	16	TRBJ1-2	few	CASSARNDRDNYGYTF	TGTGCCAGCAGTGCCCGGAATGACAGGGACAACTATGGCTACACCTTC
TRBV4-3	TRBD2	16	TRBJ2-7	few	CASSQDHGTSAGKQYF	TGCGCCAGCAGCCAAGATCATGGGACTAGCGCCGGCAAGCAGTACTTC
TRBV4-3	-	18	TRBJ1-3	-	CASSQILKGGGQGNTIYF	TGCGCCAGCAGCCAAATCTTAAAAGGCGGGGGGCAAGGAAACACCATATATTTT
TRBV12-2	-	15	TRBJ2-7	-	CASRSGTGRRYEQYF	TGTGCAAGTCGCTCCGGGACAGGGAGGAGATACGAGCAGTACTTC
TRBV6-5	TRBD2	14	TRBJ2-7	-	CASREAGGGHEQYF	TGTGCCAGCAGAGAGGCGGGAGGGGGCCACGAGCAGTACTTC